This TCR beta chain was sequenced during a study of PD-L1 blockade in urothelial cancer. For the study at large: Patients, treated from 2014 onward, received atezolizumab 1,200 mg intravenously every 3 weeks. Across blood samples, T cells had a median count of roughly 140,000.

Assay used: immunoSEQ multiplex PCR; TCRdb lists only in-frame clones, some missing. This sample has roughly 90,000 clones, with about 90% found just once. Time point in this sample: pretreatment peripheral blood. Sample contribution per patient ranged from 1 to 8, covering pretreatment and on-treatment. The sequence was collected from a woman aged 80 or over with urothelial cancer. Here the sequenced sample was PBMCs, taken around atezolizumab (anti-PD-L1) treatment.

The CDR3 DNA is TGCGCCAGCAGTGGGACTAGCGGGAGGTACACCGGGGAGCTGTTTTTT. This translates into CASSGTSGRYTGELFF. The chain links TRBV10-1 to TRBJ2-2; TRBD2 aligns across 14 bases. The CDR3 loop spans 16 amino acids. CDR1 and CDR2 (germline): WNHNN, SYGVQD (reference sequence). The V gene end was trimmed by 4 bases and the J gene end by 3 bases; junction bases not matched to a gene: 1.